One sample yielded the 10 T cell receptor beta chains listed below, sequenced in a study of lymphopenia after photon versus proton radiotherapy. Produced via immunoSEQ multiplex PCR; TCRdb's table is partial and in-frame only. The table lists approximately 30,000 clones, 81% of them singletons. The source material was peripheral blood, sampled from a patient treated with photon-based radiotherapy. Source of these receptors: a man between 45 and 60 years old with gastric cancer.

V usage is TRBV2 and J usage is TRBJ2-1; D may correspond to TRBD1 or TRBD2 (5 bases each). CDR3 size: 14 residues. From germline, CDR1 is SNHLY and CDR2 FYNNEI. V was shortened by 6 bases and J by 4 bases, with 13 bases between the two germline ends. The CDR3 coding sequence is TGTGCCAGCAGAAGGGGAACGGGATACAATGAGCAGTTCTTC. Translating it yields CASRRGTGYNEQFF. Together with reference TRBV2 and TRBJ2-1, the CDR3 gives the full variable domain: EPEVTQTPSHQVTQMGQEVILRCVPISNHLYFYWYRQILGQKVEFLVSFYNNEISEKSEIFDDQFSVERPDGSNFTLKIRSTKLEDSAMYFCASRRGTGYNEQFFGPGTRLTVL.

The chain has TRBV5-1 and TRBJ2-2, with D perhaps TRBD2 (7 bases). Germline CDR1 SGHRS, CDR2 YFSETQ. The CDR3 runs 16 residues. Trimming left V 4 bases short and J 3 bases short, with 16 bases between. The chain's CDR3 is CASSPGAGAYTGELFF. In nucleotides, the CDR3 is TGCGCCAGCAGCCCCGGGGCGGGGGCTTACACCGGGGAGCTGTTTTTT.

This chain uses TRBV2 with TRBJ2-3; D may correspond to TRBD1 or TRBD2 (5 bases each). The ends were cut back, 4 bases at V and 5 bases at J, with 10 bases in the middle. This CDR3 region has 13 residues. CDR1 and CDR2 from the germline V gene are SNHLY and FYNNEI. The CDR3 sequence is CASSGVRGDTQYF. CDR3 in DNA: TGTGCCAGCAGTGGAGTGAGGGGAGATACGCAGTATTTT.

The chain joins TRBV2 to TRBJ1-6; D is unresolved. Trimming shortened V by 8 bases and J by 7 bases, and 15 bases separated the two germline ends. The CDR3 runs to 14 residues. From germline, CDR1 is SNHLY and CDR2 FYNNEI. Here the CDR3 DNA reads TGTGCCAGCCAGAGCTCCCGAGGAAATTCACCCCTCCACTTT. Its translation: CASQSSRGNSPLHF.

V usage is TRBV4-3 and J usage is TRBJ2-7; unclear D gene. CDR3 length equals 15 residues. From germline, CDR1 is LGHNA and CDR2 YSLEER. Trimming stripped 0 bases from V and 0 bases from J, with 9 bases between. In DNA, the CDR3 is TGCGCCAGCAGCCAAGATGCTTATAGCTCCTACGAGCAGTACTTC. Translation: CASSQDAYSSYEQYF.

The chain couples TRBV29-1 to TRBJ2-7; 10 bases line up with TRBD1. CDR3 length equals 12 residues. V trimming: 7 bases; J trimming: 7 bases; junction bases outside the gene matches: 7. Germline CDR1 SQVTM, CDR2 ANQGSEA. The CDR3 spells CSGGQGGREQYF. DNA of the CDR3: TGCAGCGGCGGACAGGGGGGGAGGGAGCAGTACTTC.

The J gene is TRBJ2-7, the V gene TRBV5-8, with TRBD1 matching 8 bases. Looked up from germline, CDR1 is SGHTS and CDR2 is YDEGEE. V lost 4 bases, J lost 6 bases, and 9 bases stayed unmatched. The CDR3 totals 14 residues. CDR3 region: CASSIWTGKSEQYV. The DNA of the CDR3 is TGTGCCAGCAGCATATGGACAGGGAAAAGCGAGCAGTACGTC.

This chain uses TRBV5-1 with TRBJ1-5; unclear D gene. Trimming removed 0 bases from V and 3 bases from J, with 10 bases in between. The length of the CDR3 is 15 residues. Germline CDR1 is SGHRS and CDR2 is YFSETQ. CDR3 DNA sequence: TGCGCCAGCAGCTTGGCAGGAGATTACAATCAGCCCCAGCATTTT. It specifies CASSLAGDYNQPQHF.

This chain connects TRBV5-4 to TRBJ2-3, with D possibly TRBD1 on 6 matching bases. Germline values: CDR1 SGHNT, CDR2 YYREEE (reference sequence). CDR3 length: 12 residues. Trimming took 5 bases from V and 6 from J, leaving 10 bases between them. CDR3 in amino acids: CASSPTGDTQYF. CDR3 sequence (DNA): TGTGCCAGCAGTCCTACAGGGGATACGCAGTATTTT.

This rearrangement joins TRBV2 to TRBJ2-2, with D tentatively TRBD1 or TRBD2 (5 bases each). Germline V gene data show CDR1 as SNHLY and CDR2 as FYNNEI. This CDR3 has 14 amino acids. The ends were cut back, 4 bases at V and 3 bases at J, with 9 bases in the middle. The CDR3 loop is CASSGRDHTGELFF. CDR3 sequence (DNA): TGTGCCAGCAGTGGCCGGGACCACACCGGGGAGCTGTTTTTT.